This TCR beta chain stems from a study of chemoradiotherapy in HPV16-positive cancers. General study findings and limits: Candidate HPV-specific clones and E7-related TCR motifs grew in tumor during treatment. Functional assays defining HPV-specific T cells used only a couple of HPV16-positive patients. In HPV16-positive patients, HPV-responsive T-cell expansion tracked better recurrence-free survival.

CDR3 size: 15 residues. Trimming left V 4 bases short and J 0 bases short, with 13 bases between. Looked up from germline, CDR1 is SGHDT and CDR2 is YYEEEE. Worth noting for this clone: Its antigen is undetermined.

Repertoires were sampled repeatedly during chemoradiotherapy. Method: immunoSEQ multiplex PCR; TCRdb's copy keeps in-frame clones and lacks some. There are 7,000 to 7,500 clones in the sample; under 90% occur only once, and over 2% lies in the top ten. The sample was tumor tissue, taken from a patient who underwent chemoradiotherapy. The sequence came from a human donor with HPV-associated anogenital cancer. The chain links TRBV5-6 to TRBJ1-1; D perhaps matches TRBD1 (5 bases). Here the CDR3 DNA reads TGTGCCAGCAGCGGATGGACATATATGAACACTGAAGCTTTCTTT. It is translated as CASSGWTYMNTEAFF.